This TCR beta chain was identified in a study of OX40 agonist ivuxolimab in advanced cancers. A note on the overall study: Ivuxolimab was an agonistic, fully human IgG2 monoclonal antibody directed against OX40 (CD134), a costimulatory receptor. Intravenous ivuxolimab was administered to patients every 2 weeks at six dose levels: 0.01, 0.1, 0.3, 1.5, 3 and 10 mg/kg. Among the roughly 50 dose-escalation patients, around 20 had hepatocellular carcinoma, around 15 melanoma, 9 renal cell carcinoma and 9 head and neck cancer. The dose-escalation cohort was about 87% male with a mean age of about 54 years, ranging from roughly 20 to 80. Patients were allowed to have had prior anti-PD-1, anti-PD-L1 or anti-CTLA-4 therapy, and around 37% of the dose-escalation patients had previously received checkpoint inhibitors. Partial responses were achieved by three dose-escalation patients, of whom one had hepatocellular carcinoma and two had cutaneous melanoma. The purpose of peripheral TCRbeta sequencing was to test whether ivuxolimab changed TCR sequence diversity and led to clonal T-cell expansion. The paper reports the monotherapy dose-escalation portion (N of about 50 patients) of the phase I ivuxolimab trial.

The trial excluded patients who had a history of autoimmune disease or were on systemic immunosuppression. Peripheral blood for TCR sequencing was collected from all dose cohorts at baseline, on cycle 4 day 1, and on cycle 7 day 1. Samples came from an open-label, multicenter, first-in-human phase I dose-escalation trial of ivuxolimab. Adults with locally advanced or metastatic melanoma, renal cell carcinoma, hepatocellular carcinoma or head and neck squamous cell carcinoma were enrolled in the trial. Before TCR sequencing, CD4+ T cells and CD8+ T cells from peripheral blood were sorted into separate populations. Summary of the overall study and its limitations: In the 0.1-3.0 mg/kg groups, partial responders were among the patients with the lowest normalized peripheral clonal expansion, particularly in CD8+ T cells. After ivuxolimab, more expanded clones were found on average in CD8+ T cells than in CD4+ T cells. Which antigens the clonally expanded peripheral T cells were specific for was not determined. At doses of 0.1 to 3.0 mg/kg, clonal expansion of both CD4+ and CD8+ blood T cells was observed from baseline to week 6. Low levels of normalized T-cell clonal expansion were also seen in some patients who did not respond.

This clone was seen only once. It lacks a known antigen. No base qualities exist here, and no much larger clone lies one base off it. To sequence the TCRbeta CDR3 region, genomic DNA was isolated from the sorted cells. TCRbeta CDR3 regions were sequenced using the immunoSEQ Assay. TCRdb obtained this table from immuneACCESS and retained in-frame rearrangements with V and J assigned. These tables miss some clones; where compared with another copy, unresolved V genes account for less than half of the shortfall, and the remainder is unexplained. This sample holds tens of thousands of clones; around 82% were observed only once. The ten largest clones take up about 8% of the sample. There are 15 amino acids in the CDR3, from cysteine to phenylalanine inclusive. Only the CDR3 DNA is retained, 45 bases long and in frame from the first base. The junction shows trimming of 4 bases on V and 7 bases on J, plus 19 bases between the germline ends. The CDR1 and CDR2 encoded by the germline V gene are SGHDN and FVKESK.

The sequence is built from TRBV14 and TRBJ1-1; no confident D gene assignment can be made. The receptor comes from an adult with an advanced solid tumor such as melanoma, head and neck, liver or kidney cancer. Specimen: CD4+ or CD8+ T cells sorted from blood, collected in a trial of the OX40 agonist ivuxolimab. Here is the DNA: TGTGCCAGCAGCCCCCCGGAAATTGGTCGGGGTGAAGCTTTCTTT. It is translated as CASSPPEIGRGEAFF.